This entry lists 32 T cell receptor beta chains sequenced from one sample in a study of blood T cells in healthy people across ages. Alongside a J-beta primer mix, a sample-barcoded 5' primer served in a second PCR lasting roughly 7 to 11 cycles. Each CDR3 protein is one row after TCRdb ran MiXCR on the 5' RACE reads. Of about 970,000 distinct CDR3 sequences listed, roughly 51% are singletons. Sample: blood. The receptors derive from a woman aged 55-69 years in good health.

This clonotype has more than one count but fewer than ten. V and J are TRBV7-9 and TRBJ1-1; D uncertain. The CDR3 extends over 14 amino acids. The germline V gene encodes CDR1 SEHNR and CDR2 FQNEAQ (reference sequence). Between the trimmed V and J ends, which lost 3 bases and 6 bases, there was a span of 14 bases. CDR3 loop: CASSLGSGWPEAFF. The CDR3 bases are TGTGCCAGCAGCTTGGGTTCGGGATGGCCTGAAGCTTTCTTT.

The chain is built from TRBV6-6 and TRBJ2-5; possibly TRBD2 for D (5 bases). Gene TRBJ2-7 matches the end of the DNA better, so the J call may be wrong. In germline, CDR1 is MNHNY, CDR2 SVGAGI (reference sequence). The CDR3 extends over 12 amino acids. The CDR3 DNA follows: TGTGCCACCTCATTTAGCGATTACGAGCAGTACTTC. Protein: CATSFSDYEQYF.

The V call is TRBV28, the J call TRBJ1-6; D is unclear. The CDR3 loop spans 18 amino acids. V gave up 4 bases and J gave up 0 bases, with 16 bases separating them. The germline V gene encodes CDR1 MDHEN and CDR2 SYDVKM. CDR3: CASSSNESPSSYNSPLHF. The DNA of the CDR3 is TGTGCCAGCAGTTCCAATGAAAGTCCGAGCTCCTATAATTCACCCCTCCACTTT.

The chain has TRBV25-1 and TRBJ2-7; no clear D. Germline V lookup: CDR1 MGHDK, CDR2 SYGVNS. There are 14 residues in the CDR3. Trimming left V 4 bases short and J 2 bases short, with 12 bases between. The CDR3 protein is CASSGADPPYEQYF. The DNA for the CDR3 is TGTGCCAGCAGTGGGGCAGATCCACCCTACGAGCAGTACTTC.

The table lists this clonotype with a few counts. The chain is built from TRBV7-2 and TRBJ1-1; D is possibly TRBD1 (6 bases). The V end lost 4 bases, the J end lost 0 bases, and 15 bases lay between the germline ends. The CDR3 is 16 amino acids. Per the germline V gene, CDR1 is SGHTA and CDR2 is FQGNSA. This CDR3 is CASSSLGGNMNTEAFF. The CDR3 bases are TGTGCCAGCAGCTCGCTTGGGGGCAACATGAACACTGAAGCTTTCTTT.

This clonotype was counted once. A much larger clone is a single base away; this may be a read error. This chain uses TRBV29-1 with TRBJ2-1; 8 bases line up with TRBD1. This CDR3 has 14 amino acids. CDR1 and CDR2 (germline): SQVTM, ANQGSEA. This CDR3 reads CSVRAGTGYNKQFF. The CDR3 nucleotides are TGCAGCGTTCGCGCCGGGACAGGTTACAATAAGCAGTTCTTC.

CDR3 bases: TGTGCCAGCAGTGATTTTGGCCTGGCGGGGGCCCAGTACTTC. As protein: CASSDFGLAGAQYF. The V gene is TRBV25-1, the J gene TRBJ2-5, with 7 nucleotides matching TRBD2. Germline CDR1 MGHDK, CDR2 SYGVNS. CDR3 size: 14 residues. The V segment lost 3 bases and the J segment 9 bases; nucleotides outside the gene matches: 10.

This chain joins TRBV20-1 and TRBJ2-5; 7 bases are shared with TRBD2. The CDR3 runs 16 residues. J was trimmed by 7 bases and V by 6 bases; bases with no gene match: 20. The germline gives CDR1 DFQATT, CDR2 SNEGSKA (reference sequence). The CDR3 sequence is CSAPEGAGIVWGTQYF. CDR3 nucleotide sequence: TGCAGTGCCCCGGAGGGAGCGGGAATTGTCTGGGGGACCCAGTACTTC.

The V call is TRBV28, the J call TRBJ2-4, with TRBD1 as a possible D gene (6 bases). V was shortened by 5 bases and J by 0 bases, with 14 bases between the two germline ends. The CDR3 extends over 16 amino acids. The V gene's germline CDR1 is MDHEN and CDR2 SYDVKM. The CDR3 spells CASSPDHRVAKNIQYF. In DNA form, the CDR3 reads TGTGCCAGCAGTCCCGACCACAGGGTAGCCAAAAACATTCAGTACTTC.

The CDR3 DNA is TGTGCCAGCAGTCCCCTGAGCGGGAGGGCCTACAATGAGCAGTTCTTC. It translates to CASSPLSGRAYNEQFF. This rearrangement joins TRBV25-1 to TRBJ2-1; the match to TRBD2 covers 10 bases. V shed 5 bases and J 2 bases; nucleotides not matched to a gene: 6. CDR3 length: 16 amino acids. Looked up from germline, CDR1 is MGHDK and CDR2 is SYGVNS.

This clonotype was recorded once. The chain employs TRBV7-2 and TRBJ2-6; D is perhaps TRBD2 (5 bases). The V and J ends lost 5 bases and 4 bases respectively, with 12 bases between them. The CDR3 totals 15 residues. The V gene's germline CDR1 is SGHTA and CDR2 FQGNSA. The DNA of the CDR3 is TGTGCCAGCAGCCCGGGGAATGGCGGGGCCAACGTCCTGACTTTC. It specifies CASSPGNGGANVLTF.

The table lists this clonotype with a few counts. The chain has TRBV7-9 and TRBJ2-4; TRBD2 might be the D (5 bases). This CDR3 is 15 amino acids long. Looked up from germline, CDR1 is SEHNR and CDR2 is FQNEAQ (reference sequence). Trimming stripped 5 bases from V and 6 bases from J, with 17 bases between. The CDR3 protein is CASSNGGSGLNIQYF. In DNA, the CDR3 is TGTGCCAGCAGCAATGGAGGTTCGGGTTTAAACATTCAGTACTTC. Variable domain in full (rest from reference TRBV7-9 and TRBJ2-4): DTGVSQNPRHKITKRGQNVTFRCDPISEHNRLYWYRQTLGQGPEFLTYFQNEAQLEKSRLLSDRFSAERPKGSFSTLEIQRTEQGDSAMYLCASSNGGSGLNIQYFGAGTRLSVL.

This clonotype was seen a handful of times. V usage is TRBV4-1 and J usage is TRBJ2-1; 8 nucleotides align to TRBD2. The CDR3 is 14 amino acids. The V and J ends lost 3 bases and 9 bases, in that order; junction bases with no gene match: 7. Per the germline V gene, CDR1 is MGHRA and CDR2 is YSYEKL. The CDR3 sequence is CASSHGTSSVEQFF. The CDR3 region has the DNA TGCGCCAGCAGCCACGGGACTAGTTCGGTTGAGCAGTTCTTC.

Remarks on this clonotype: Compared with germline, one end of the junction differs, possibly owing to a read error. The chain recombines TRBV18 with TRBJ2-1; possible D gene TRBD2, 7 bases. The CDR3 runs 12 residues. Germline V gene lookup returns CDR1 KGHSH and CDR2 LQKENI. DNA for the CDR3: TGTGCCAGGGGGGGGCCCTCCAATGAGCGGTTCTTC. This translates into CARGGPSNERFF.

This clonotype was observed a handful of times. The chain combines TRBV7-9 with TRBJ2-7, with 7 nucleotides matching TRBD2. Germline CDR1 reads SEHNR; CDR2 reads FQNEAQ (reference sequence). With 2 bases clipped from V and 2 bases from J, the junction kept 3 bases outside the gene matches. The CDR3 runs 14 residues. The CDR3 is CASSLSGTTYEQYF. CDR3 DNA: TGTGCCAGCAGCTTAAGCGGGACTACCTACGAGCAGTACTTC.

This clonotype appeared a few times. The gene calls are TRBV7-2 and TRBJ2-4; D is tentatively TRBD1 or TRBD2 (5 bases each). The J call may be wrong; the DNA end is better matched by TRBJ2-7. Germline V CDR1 and CDR2: SGHTA, FQGNSA. The CDR3 runs to 13 residues. The CDR3 region has the DNA TGTGCCAGCAGCTTAAGGTGGGGGTACGAGCAGTACTTC. Translated, it gives CASSLRWGYEQYF.

There are many counts of this clonotype. V and J are TRBV7-6 and TRBJ2-3, with unresolved D. This CDR3 region has 13 residues. In germline, CDR1 is SGHVS, CDR2 FNYEAQ. The V and J ends lost 5 bases and 5 bases respectively, with 11 bases between them. The CDR3 protein is CASSPLSGDTQYF. For the CDR3, the DNA is TGTGCCAGCAGCCCCCTCTCTGGAGATACGCAGTATTTT.

J is TRBJ2-7 and V is TRBV20-1, with D perhaps assigned TRBD1 or TRBD2 (6 bases each). This CDR3 is built from 14 residues. From germline, CDR1 is DFQATT and CDR2 SNEGSKA (reference sequence). V was shortened by 6 bases and J by 0 bases, with 15 bases between the two germline ends. This chain's CDR3 is CSAPGGGNSYEQYF. The CDR3 region has the DNA TGCAGTGCCCCCGGGGGCGGGAACTCCTACGAGCAGTACTTC.

This clonotype was seen a handful of times. CDR3 residues: CASRAILGTVPHEQYF. CDR3 sequence (DNA): TGTGCCAGCAGGGCTATACTTGGGACAGTACCCCACGAGCAGTACTTC. The chain carries TRBV5-6 and TRBJ2-7; 7 bases align to TRBD1. CDR3 length: 16 residues. The V gene's germline CDR1 is SGHDT and CDR2 YYEEEE. Trimming at V came to 5 bases and at J to 5 bases, leaving 16 bases not matched to a gene.

This clonotype showed up many times. V usage is TRBV20-1 and J usage is TRBJ2-7; TRBD2 matches 11 bases. Losses at the gene ends were 6 bases for V and 2 bases for J; bases not matched to a gene: 9. The CDR3 covers 15 residues. CDR1 and CDR2 (germline): DFQATT, SNEGSKA (reference sequence). The chain's CDR3 is CSAIKGTSGTYEQYF. CDR3 DNA: TGCAGTGCAATCAAGGGGACTAGCGGAACCTACGAGCAGTACTTC.

This chain links TRBV30 with TRBJ2-3; D unclear. The CDR3 runs to 18 residues. V lost 3 bases, J lost 6 bases, and 28 bases lay in between. Germline lookup yields CDR1 GTSNPN and CDR2 SVGIG (reference sequence). CDR3 region: CAWRVNPHKVKGRDTQYF. In DNA form, the CDR3 reads TGTGCCTGGAGGGTAAATCCGCACAAAGTGAAGGGTAGGGATACGCAGTATTTT.

This clonotype was observed a few times. This sequence joins TRBV7-2 and TRBJ2-5, with 11 bases matching TRBD2. The V and J ends lost 0 bases and 2 bases, in that order; junction bases with no gene match: 8. This CDR3 is 18 amino acids long. Germline V gene data show CDR1 as SGHTA and CDR2 as FQGNSA. The CDR3 protein is CASSLALGTSGSQETQYF. For the CDR3, the DNA is TGTGCCAGCAGCTTAGCTCTCGGCACTAGCGGGAGTCAAGAGACCCAGTACTTC.

This clonotype was detected only a few times. The V gene is TRBV29-1, the J gene TRBJ2-1, with 10 bases that match TRBD1. The germline V gene has CDR1 SQVTM and CDR2 ANQGSEA. With V trimmed by 6 bases and J by 7 bases, 6 bases remained unmatched. The CDR3 spans 13 residues. The DNA for the CDR3 is TGCAGCGTCGACAGGGGGCGCATAAATGAGCAGTTCTTC. Residues: CSVDRGRINEQFF.

The chain has TRBV6-6 and TRBJ2-6; D remains ambiguous. Germline assignment: CDR1 MNHNY and CDR2 SVGAGI (reference sequence). The CDR3 length is 17 residues. V was shortened by 2 bases and J by 0 bases, with 11 bases between the two germline ends. The CDR3, as DNA: TGTGCCAGCAGTTACGGTCCGGTCTTCTCTGGGGCCAACGTCCTGACTTTC. Its protein is CASSYGPVFSGANVLTF.

This clonotype showed up just a few times. A single base separates this from a much larger clone, so it may be a read error. The chain is built from TRBV28 and TRBJ2-7; D may correspond to TRBD1 or TRBD2 (5 bases each). The CDR3 contains 14 residues. CDR1 and CDR2 (germline): MDHEN, SYDVKM. Trimming shortened V by 4 bases and J by 6 bases, and 16 bases separated the two germline ends. The CDR3 spells CASSSAGGLGEQYF. CDR3 in DNA: TGTGCCAGCAGTTCCGCTGGGGGATTGGGCGAGCAGTACTTC. Complete variable domain (other parts from reference TRBV28 and TRBJ2-7): DVKVTQSSRYLVKRTGEKVFLECVQDMDHENMFWYRQDPGLGLRLIYFSYDVKMKEKGDIPEGYSVSREKKERFSLILESASTNQTSMYLCASSSAGGLGEQYFGPGTRLTVT.

This clonotype was seen a single time. The chain's CDR3 is CASSQAVAPRTQYF. The CDR3, as DNA: TGTGCCAGCAGCCAAGCGGTAGCCCCAAGGACCCAGTACTTC. The chain carries TRBV14 and TRBJ2-7, with D uncertain. Judging by the DNA end, TRBJ2-5 fits better; the J call may be wrong. Germline CDR1 reads SGHDN; CDR2 reads FVKESK. The CDR3 is made up of 14 amino acids.

The chain is built from TRBV3-1 and TRBJ1-2; TRBD1 aligns across 7 bases. CDR3 length: 15 residues. Trimming at V came to 4 bases and at J to 0 bases, leaving 5 bases not matched to a gene. Germline V gene data show CDR1 as LGHDT and CDR2 as YNNKEL (reference sequence). The CDR3 reads CASSLGQLANYGYTF. The CDR3 nucleotides are TGTGCCAGCAGCCTGGGACAGCTAGCTAACTATGGCTACACCTTC.

The chain carries TRBV20-1 and TRBJ2-1; D may match TRBD1 or TRBD2 (5 bases each). CDR1 and CDR2 from the germline V gene are DFQATT and SNEGSKA (reference sequence). The V and J ends lost 4 bases and 0 bases respectively, with 19 bases between them. The CDR3 spans 17 residues. CDR3 amino acids: CSAIRDRASSSYNEQFF. The DNA for the CDR3 is TGCAGTGCTATTCGGGACCGTGCTTCGTCCTCCTACAATGAGCAGTTCTTC.

The rearrangement uses TRBV7-2 and TRBJ2-5; 7 nucleotides line up with TRBD1. This CDR3 comprises 14 residues. CDR1 is SGHTA and CDR2 is FQGNSA in the germline V gene. Germline trimming cut 6 bases from V and 2 bases from J; bases unmatched to any gene: 6. CDR3 coding DNA: TGTGCCAGCAGACGGACAGGAACGCAAGAGACCCAGTACTTC. It is translated as CASRRTGTQETQYF. The full variable domain, completed using reference TRBV7-2 and TRBJ2-5, is GAGVSQSPSNKVTEKGKDVELRCDPISGHTALYWYRQSLGQGLEFLIYFQGNSAPDKSGLPSDRFSAERTGGSVSTLTIQRTQQEDSAVYLCASRRTGTQETQYFGPGTRLLVL.

This clonotype has only a few counts. DNA of the CDR3: TGCGCCAGCAGCCAAAGCTACGTCCTGACTTTC. Protein: CASSQSYVLTF. The chain recombines TRBV4-1 with TRBJ2-6; D is uncertain. From germline, CDR1 is MGHRA and CDR2 YSYEKL. Trimming shortened V by 2 bases and J by 11 bases, and 4 bases separated the two germline ends. The CDR3 length is 11 residues.

CDR3 sequence reads: CATSRVGSRYQETQYF. CDR3 coding DNA: TGTGCCACCAGCAGAGTTGGAAGTAGGTACCAAGAGACCCAGTACTTC. J is TRBJ2-5 and V is TRBV15; no definite D call. CDR1 and CDR2 from the germline V gene are LNHNV and YYDKDF (reference sequence). Deletions cut 1 base from V and 0 bases from J, with 12 bases between. CDR3 length equals 16 residues.

This clonotype was observed a few times. V is TRBV7-8 and J is TRBJ2-1, with D perhaps given as TRBD1 or TRBD2 (5 bases each). V lost 1 base and J 12 bases, leaving 19 bases between the germline ends. The CDR3 contains 15 residues. The V gene's germline CDR1 is SGHVS and CDR2 FQNEAQ. Here the CDR3 reads CASSLDDSRGTGQFF. CDR3 in DNA: TGTGCCAGCAGCTTAGATGACTCCAGAGGGACGGGGCAGTTCTTC.